A selection of T cell receptor beta chains follows, all from one sample in a study of radiotherapy plus CTLA-4 blockade in lung cancer. Repertoires were generated with immunoSEQ multiplex PCR, while TCRdb's copy carries only in-frame clones and drops some. The data contain tens of thousands of clones, 70% to 90% of them singletons. The source was peripheral blood, collected from a patient treated with radiotherapy plus ipilimumab. The receptors were gathered from a human donor with non-small cell lung cancer whose response to radiotherapy plus ipilimumab could not be evaluated. The CDR3 runs from the conserved cysteine through the conserved F or W.

j_gene	v_gene	CDR3aa
TRBJ1-2	TRBV5-6	CASSSEDFRGYGYTF
TRBJ2-3	TRBV5-1	CASSLDGTSTDTQYF
TRBJ1-4	TRBV6-6	CASGGGGPKDRFF
TRBJ1-2	TRBV5-8	CASSLVGGTPYYGYTF
TRBJ1-2	TRBV4-2	CASSQDPTGGLFGYTF
TRBJ2-7	TRBV6-5	CASSRKTGGSYEQYF
TRBJ2-1	TRBV7-2	CASSLSGTGYNEQFF
TRBJ1-1	TRBV6-5	CASSFATADTEAFF
TRBJ1-5	TRBV7-7	CASSLPRRLEGNQPQHF
TRBJ1-1	TRBV19	CASSIGTGTPEAFF
NA	TRBV7-9	CASSLEYYEQYF
TRBJ2-7	TRBV27	CASSPRDRLYEQYF
TRBJ1-6	TRBV5-1	CASRWGEGSPLHF
TRBJ2-7	TRBV14	CASSQDWASGRFFGEQYF
TRBJ1-3	TRBV19	CASAEYTGLGNTIYF
TRBJ2-5	TRBV28	CASHRPAGGQETQYF
TRBJ2-3	TRBV5-6	CASSRPGEGLSDTQYF
TRBJ2-7	TRBV29-1	CSVSPGTSEQYF
TRBJ1-3	TRBV10-2	CASSMSGNTIYF
TRBJ2-5	TRBV11-2	CASSPQETQYF
TRBJ2-7	TRBV19	CASSVSTGTYEQYF
TRBJ2-7	TRBV5-8	CAGRRVGGRGRFDEQYF
TRBJ1-1	TRBV28	CASSPRGDAFF